This paragraph reports one T cell receptor (beta chain). This specimen comes from a study of T cell changes during pregnancy in multiple sclerosis. The CDR3 runs to 16 residues. V shed 3 bases and J shed 0 bases, with 15 bases lying between them. Germline values: CDR1 KGHSH, CDR2 LQKENI. The method was immunoSEQ multiplex PCR; TCRdb's version includes in-frame clones alone and lacks a portion of them. The sample lists around 19,000 clones; around 89% were seen once. Material: CD8+ T cells from peripheral blood mononuclear cells, obtained in the third trimester of pregnancy. This sequence was found in a female donor in good health, enrolled as a control in a pregnancy study. The chain joins TRBV18 to TRBJ2-7, with D tentatively TRBD2 (6 bases). The CDR3 reads CASSPGSSPSSYEQYF. The CDR3 bases are TGTGCCAGCTCACCCGGGAGCAGTCCAAGCTCCTACGAGCAGTACTTC.